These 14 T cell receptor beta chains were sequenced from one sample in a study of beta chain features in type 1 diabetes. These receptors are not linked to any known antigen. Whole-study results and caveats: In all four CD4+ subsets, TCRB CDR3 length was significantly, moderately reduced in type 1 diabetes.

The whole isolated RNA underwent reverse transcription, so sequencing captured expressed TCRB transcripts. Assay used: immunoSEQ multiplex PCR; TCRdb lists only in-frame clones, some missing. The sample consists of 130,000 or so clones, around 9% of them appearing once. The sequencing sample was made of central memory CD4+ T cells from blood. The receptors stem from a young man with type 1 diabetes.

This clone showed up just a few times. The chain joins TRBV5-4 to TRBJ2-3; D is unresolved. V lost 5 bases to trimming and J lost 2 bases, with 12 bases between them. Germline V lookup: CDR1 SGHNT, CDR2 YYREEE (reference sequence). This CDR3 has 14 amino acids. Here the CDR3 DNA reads TGTGCCAGCAGACCTGGGCCCTTCACAGATACGCAGTATTTT. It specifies CASRPGPFTDTQYF.

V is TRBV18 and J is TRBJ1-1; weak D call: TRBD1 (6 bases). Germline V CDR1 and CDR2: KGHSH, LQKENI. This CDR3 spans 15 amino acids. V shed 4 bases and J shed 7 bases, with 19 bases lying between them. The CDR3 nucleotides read TGTGCCAGCTCACAGACGACAGGACTCCAGGGTGAAGCTTTCTTT. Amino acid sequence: CASSQTTGLQGEAFF.

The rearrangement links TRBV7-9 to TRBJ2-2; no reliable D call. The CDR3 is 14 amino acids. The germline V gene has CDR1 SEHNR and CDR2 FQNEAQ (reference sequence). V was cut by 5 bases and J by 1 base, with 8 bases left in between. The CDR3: CASSRDGNTGELFF. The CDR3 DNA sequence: TGTGCCAGCAGCCGAGATGGGAACACCGGGGAGCTGTTTTTT.

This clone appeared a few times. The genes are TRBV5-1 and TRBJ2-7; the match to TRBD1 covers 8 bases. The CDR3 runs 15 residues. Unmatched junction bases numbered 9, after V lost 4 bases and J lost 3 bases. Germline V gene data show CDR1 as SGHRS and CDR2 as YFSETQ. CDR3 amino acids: CASSNDRGLLYEQYF. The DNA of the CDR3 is TGCGCCAGCAGCAACGACAGGGGACTCCTCTACGAGCAGTACTTC.

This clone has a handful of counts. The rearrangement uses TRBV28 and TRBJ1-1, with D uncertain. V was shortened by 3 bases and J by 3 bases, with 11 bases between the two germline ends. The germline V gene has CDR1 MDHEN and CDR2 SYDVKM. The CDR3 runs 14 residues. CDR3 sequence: CASSFVSQDTEAFF. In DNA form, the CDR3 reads TGTGCCAGCAGTTTCGTATCACAAGACACTGAAGCTTTCTTT.

Here the CDR3 DNA reads TGTGCCAGCAGTGAGACAATAGATACGCAGTATTTT. This codes for CASSETIDTQYF. This rearrangement joins TRBV6-6 to TRBJ2-3; no clear D gene. V was clipped by 5 bases and J by 5 bases, with 8 bases between them. The germline CDR1 and CDR2 sequences are MNHNY and SVGAGI (reference sequence). The CDR3 length is 12 residues.

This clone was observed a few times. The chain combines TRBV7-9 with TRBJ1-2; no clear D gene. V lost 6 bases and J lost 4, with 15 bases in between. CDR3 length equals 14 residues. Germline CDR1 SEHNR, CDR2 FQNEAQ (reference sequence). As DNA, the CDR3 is TGTGCCAGCAGTCTGACGTCTCGGGGCTATGGCTACACCTTC. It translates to CASSLTSRGYGYTF. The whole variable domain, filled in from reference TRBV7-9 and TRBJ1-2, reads DTGVSQNPRHKITKRGQNVTFRCDPISEHNRLYWYRQTLGQGPEFLTYFQNEAQLEKSRLLSDRFSAERPKGSFSTLEIQRTEQGDSAMYLCASSLTSRGYGYTFGSGTRLTVV.

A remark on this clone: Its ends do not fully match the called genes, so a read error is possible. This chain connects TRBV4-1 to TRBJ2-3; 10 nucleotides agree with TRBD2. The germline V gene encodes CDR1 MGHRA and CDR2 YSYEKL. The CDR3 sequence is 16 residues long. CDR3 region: CASSQQAGGLADTQYF. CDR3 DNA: TGTGCCAGCAGCCAACAAGCGGGGGGGCTGGCAGATACGCAGTATTTT.

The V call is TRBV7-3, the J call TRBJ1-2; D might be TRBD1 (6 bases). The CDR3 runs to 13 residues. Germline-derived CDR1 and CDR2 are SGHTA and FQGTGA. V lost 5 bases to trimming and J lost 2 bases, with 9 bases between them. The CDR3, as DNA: TGTGCCAGCAGCCAAGACAGGAACTATGGCTACACCTTC. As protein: CASSQDRNYGYTF.

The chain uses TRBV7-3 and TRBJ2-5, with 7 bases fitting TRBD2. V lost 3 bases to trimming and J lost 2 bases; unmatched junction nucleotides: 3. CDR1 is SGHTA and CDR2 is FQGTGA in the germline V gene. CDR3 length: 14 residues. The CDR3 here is CASSFGGGQETQYF. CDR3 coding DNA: TGTGCCAGCAGCTTCGGCGGGGGACAAGAGACCCAGTACTTC.

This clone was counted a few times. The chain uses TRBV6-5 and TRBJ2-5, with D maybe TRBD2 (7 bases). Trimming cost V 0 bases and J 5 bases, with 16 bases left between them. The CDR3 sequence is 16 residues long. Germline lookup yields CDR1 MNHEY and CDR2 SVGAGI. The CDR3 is CASSYSNPGGRETQYF. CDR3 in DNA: TGTGCCAGCAGTTACTCGAATCCGGGGGGCCGGGAGACCCAGTACTTC.

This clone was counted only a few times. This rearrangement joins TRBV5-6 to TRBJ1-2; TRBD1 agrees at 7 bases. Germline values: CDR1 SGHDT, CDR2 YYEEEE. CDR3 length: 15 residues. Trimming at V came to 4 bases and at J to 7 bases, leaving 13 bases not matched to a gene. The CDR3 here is CASSPPGAGGIGYTF. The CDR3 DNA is TGTGCCAGCAGCCCACCTGGCGCAGGGGGGATTGGCTACACCTTC. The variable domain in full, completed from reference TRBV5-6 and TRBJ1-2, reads DAGVTQSPTHLIKTRGQQVTLRCSPKSGHDTVSWYQQALGQGPQFIFQYYEEEERQRGNFPDRFSGHQFPNYSSELNVNALLLGDSALYLCASSPPGAGGIGYTFGSGTRLTVV.

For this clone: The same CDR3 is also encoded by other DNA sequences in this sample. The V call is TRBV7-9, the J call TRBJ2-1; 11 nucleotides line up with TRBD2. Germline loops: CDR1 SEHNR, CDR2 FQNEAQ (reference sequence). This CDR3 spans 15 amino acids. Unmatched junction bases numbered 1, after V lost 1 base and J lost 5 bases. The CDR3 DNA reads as TGTGCCAGCAGCTTAGTAGCGGGGGGGCACAATGAGCAGTTCTTC. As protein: CASSLVAGGHNEQFF.

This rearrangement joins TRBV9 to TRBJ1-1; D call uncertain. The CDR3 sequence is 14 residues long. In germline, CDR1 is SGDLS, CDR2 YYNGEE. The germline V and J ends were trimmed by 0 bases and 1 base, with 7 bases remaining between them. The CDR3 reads CASSVGSGNTEAFF. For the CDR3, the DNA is TGTGCCAGCAGCGTAGGATCAGGGAACACTGAAGCTTTCTTT.